The 28 T cell receptor beta chains listed next were all sequenced from one sample in a study of early T cells in non-severe SARS-CoV-2 infection. TCRdb called the 5' RACE reads again in MiXCR, with one record for every CDR3 protein. The repertoire has nearly 110,000 distinct CDR3 sequences, around 10% of them found once; the top ten carry 6.5% to 8%. The specimen was whole blood. All receptors derive from an adult who was a healthcare worker with PCR-confirmed SARS-CoV-2 infection or an uninfected control (not recorded which).

In its sample, this clonotype was seen many times. V and J are TRBV15 and TRBJ2-3, with D uncertain. This CDR3 comprises 13 residues. CDR1 LNHNV and CDR2 YYDKDF come from the germline V gene (reference sequence). Between the trimmed V and J ends, which lost 0 bases and 2 bases, there was a span of 3 bases. CDR3 region: CATSRDYTDTQYF. CDR3 nucleotide sequence: TGTGCCACCAGCAGAGACTACACAGATACGCAGTATTTT.

V is TRBV10-1 and J is TRBJ2-7; perhaps D is TRBD1 or TRBD2 (5 bases each). This CDR3 is 13 amino acids long. Per germline, CDR1 WNHNN and CDR2 SYGVQD (reference sequence). V shed 3 bases and J shed 3 bases, with 9 bases lying between them. The CDR3 DNA reads as TGCGCCAGCAGTGAACGGGACGGCTACGAGCAGTACTTC. It specifies CASSERDGYEQYF.

This clonotype was seen at least ten times. The chain joins TRBV24-1 to TRBJ1-2; perhaps TRBD1 as D (6 bases). Trimming took 1 base from V and 2 from J, leaving 7 bases between them. This CDR3 region has 14 residues. Germline CDR1 and CDR2: KGHDR and SFDVKD. CDR3 sequence (DNA): TGTGCCACCAGTGATTTTGGGACAAACTATGGCTACACCTTC. Translating it yields CATSDFGTNYGYTF.

This clonotype was seen many times. The chain recombines TRBV7-6 with TRBJ1-1; D is unresolved. V was pared by 5 bases and J by 3 bases, with 10 bases between. This CDR3 contains 13 residues. Germline CDR1 and CDR2: SGHVS and FNYEAQ. The DNA for the CDR3 is TGTGCCAGCAGCACATCCATGGACACTGAAGCTTTCTTT. Encoded protein: CASSTSMDTEAFF.

This clonotype has more than one count but fewer than ten. V and J are TRBV4-1 and TRBJ1-3; D is possibly TRBD1 (5 bases). Trimming removed 1 base from V and 0 bases from J, with 13 bases in between. CDR3 length: 17 amino acids. Germline V CDR1 and CDR2: MGHRA, YSYEKL. In DNA, the CDR3 is TGCGCCAGCAGCCAAGTCGGTCAGGGAAGCTCTGGAAACACCATATATTTT. Protein product: CASSQVGQGSSGNTIYF.

The V call is TRBV12-3 or TRBV12-4, the J call TRBJ2-1; TRBD1 is a possible D gene (6 bases). The CDR3 runs 13 residues. The germline V and J ends were trimmed by 5 bases and 3 bases, with 8 bases remaining between them. The chain's CDR3 is CASSQQGYNEQFF. The CDR3 DNA is TGTGCCAGCAGTCAACAGGGCTACAATGAGCAGTTCTTC.

The V call is TRBV19, the J call TRBJ2-6, with D perhaps matching TRBD2 (6 bases). V was shortened by 5 bases and J by 1 base, with 9 bases between the two germline ends. The CDR3 is 15 residues long. Germline loops: CDR1 LNHDA, CDR2 SQIVND (reference sequence). The DNA of the CDR3 is TGTGCCAGTAGTCGGGAGTTATCTGGGGCCAACGTCCTGACTTTC. Protein sequence: CASSRELSGANVLTF. The complete variable domain, with remaining parts taken from reference TRBV19 and TRBJ2-6, reads DGGITQSPKYLFRKEGQNVTLSCEQNLNHDAMYWYRQDPGQGLRLIYYSQIVNDFQKGDIAEGYSVSREKKESFPLTVTSAQKNPTAFYLCASSRELSGANVLTFGAGSRLTVL.

This clonotype was observed a handful of times. This chain connects TRBV6-1 to TRBJ2-2; 8 nucleotides line up with TRBD2. The CDR3 consists of 15 residues. Germline V lookup: CDR1 MNHNS, CDR2 SASEGT. The ends lost 2 bases at V and 6 bases at J; junction bases unmatched: 5. In DNA form, the CDR3 reads TGTGCCAGCAGTGAATCGAGCGGGAGCGCCGGGGAGCTGTTTTTT. Protein product: CASSESSGSAGELFF.

Many counts were recorded for this clonotype. The chain couples TRBV18 to TRBJ2-4; D unresolved. CDR1 is KGHSH, CDR2 LQKENI, per germline. V was trimmed by 1 base and J by 0 bases, leaving 10 bases between them. This CDR3 is 16 amino acids long. CDR3 bases: TGTGCCAGCTCACCACTTAACAAGCTAGCCAAAAACATTCAGTACTTC. Protein product: CASSPLNKLAKNIQYF.

This chain uses TRBV27 with TRBJ1-5; 8 bases map to TRBD1. The V and J ends lost 6 bases and 6 bases, in that order; junction bases with no gene match: 10. In germline, CDR1 is MNHEY, CDR2 SMNVEV (reference sequence). The CDR3 sequence is 15 residues long. The CDR3 protein is CASSPAGQGRQPQHF. The CDR3 nucleotides read TGTGCCAGCAGCCCTGCTGGACAGGGCCGTCAGCCCCAGCATTTT.

This chain links TRBV7-8 with TRBJ1-4, with no clear D. CDR3 size: 15 residues. CDR1 is SGHVS, CDR2 FQNEAQ, per germline. Trimming removed 2 bases at V and 5 bases at J, with 12 bases between. The CDR3 DNA reads TGTGCCAGCAGCTTAAATTCAGGCAGAAATGAAAAACTGTTTTTT. Residues: CASSLNSGRNEKLFF.

This clonotype appeared a few times. The chain joins TRBV28 to TRBJ2-7; 8 bases agree with TRBD1. This CDR3 contains 14 residues. The V gene's germline CDR1 is MDHEN and CDR2 SYDVKM. Germline trimming cut 6 bases from V and 2 bases from J; bases unmatched to any gene: 6. The CDR3 DNA follows: TGTGCCAGCAGCCTTACGACAGGGGCCTACGAGCAGTACTTC. Amino acids: CASSLTTGAYEQYF. Complete variable domain (other parts from reference TRBV28 and TRBJ2-7): DVKVTQSSRYLVKRTGEKVFLECVQDMDHENMFWYRQDPGLGLRLIYFSYDVKMKEKGDIPEGYSVSREKKERFSLILESASTNQTSMYLCASSLTTGAYEQYFGPGTRLTVT.

In the case of this clonotype: Being one base from a much bigger clone, this may be a read error. This rearrangement joins TRBV6-2 or TRBV6-3 to TRBJ2-7; 7 nucleotides align to TRBD2. The V and J ends lost 2 bases and 4 bases, in that order; junction bases with no gene match: 5. Germline CDR1 is MNHEY and CDR2 is SVGEGT. The CDR3 has 14 amino acids. The CDR3 reads CASSYTRGSYEQYF. CDR3 DNA: TGTGCCAGCAGTTACACTCGCGGGAGTTACGAGCAGTACTTC.

The chain carries TRBV20-1 and TRBJ2-1; 9 bases line up with TRBD2. Looked up from germline, CDR1 is DFQATT and CDR2 is SNEGSKA (reference sequence). The ends lost 0 bases at V and 4 bases at J; junction bases unmatched: 7. CDR3 length: 16 residues. CDR3 DNA: TGCAGTGCTAGAGATACAGGACTAGCGTGGTACAATGAGCAGTTCTTC. It is translated as CSARDTGLAWYNEQFF.

This clonotype was seen at least ten times. J is TRBJ2-1 and V is TRBV7-9, with 10 bases identical to TRBD2. The length of the CDR3 is 15 residues. J lost 5 bases, V lost 8 bases, and 9 bases had no gene match. Germline CDR1 and CDR2: SEHNR and FQNEAQ (reference sequence). CDR3 region: CASGVSGLANNEQFF. DNA of the CDR3: TGTGCCAGCGGTGTATCGGGACTAGCGAACAATGAGCAGTTCTTC.

This clonotype was recorded at least ten times. The chain couples TRBV11-2 to TRBJ2-7; 9 bases are a match to TRBD1. Germline V CDR1 and CDR2: SGHAT, FQNNGV. V lost 5 bases to trimming and J lost 1 base; unmatched junction nucleotides: 6. The length of the CDR3 is 15 residues. Here the CDR3 reads CASSVIDRGSYEQYF. In nucleotides, the CDR3 is TGTGCCAGCAGCGTAATAGACAGGGGGTCCTACGAGCAGTACTTC.

This clonotype was recorded at least ten times. The rearrangement joins TRBV9 to TRBJ1-1, with D uncertain. The CDR3 extends over 15 amino acids. The germline V gene encodes CDR1 SGDLS and CDR2 YYNGEE. Trimming cost V 4 bases and J 5 bases, with 18 bases left between them. CDR3: CASSLTGGSRTEAFF. The CDR3 DNA reads as TGTGCCAGCAGCCTCACGGGAGGTAGTCGGACTGAAGCTTTCTTT.

The chain's CDR3 is CASSPITGTHEQYF. The CDR3 DNA reads as TGTGCCAGCAGCCCTATAACAGGGACGCACGAGCAGTACTTC. The rearrangement uses TRBV5-4 and TRBJ2-7; possibly TRBD1 for D (6 bases). There are 14 residues in the CDR3. The germline V gene has CDR1 SGHNT and CDR2 YYREEE (reference sequence). The V end lost 4 bases, the J end lost 5 bases, and 16 bases lay between the germline ends.

This clonotype was recorded at least ten times. The genes are TRBV4-3 and TRBJ2-2, with a weak D call TRBD1 (5 bases). Trimming pared 0 bases from V and 2 bases from J, leaving 10 bases between. From germline, CDR1 is LGHNA and CDR2 YSLEER. CDR3 size: 16 residues. CDR3: CASSQDQGFNTGELFF. In DNA form, the CDR3 reads TGCGCCAGCAGCCAAGATCAGGGCTTTAACACCGGGGAGCTGTTTTTT.

Only a few counts were recorded for this clonotype. The genes are TRBV4-3 and TRBJ2-1, with D perhaps matching TRBD1 or TRBD2 (5 bases each). Germline V gene sequence: CDR1 LGHNA, CDR2 YSLEER. V gave up 1 base and J gave up 8 bases, with 12 bases separating them. The CDR3 has 14 residues. CDR3 in DNA: TGCGCCAGCAGCCAAGTTGGGGGTCAGGATGAGCAGTTCTTC. Amino acids: CASSQVGGQDEQFF.

The V gene is TRBV9, the J gene TRBJ2-3; 7 nucleotides align to TRBD2. After removal of 4 bases from V and 3 bases from J, the junction contained 11 bases not matched to a gene. The germline V gene encodes CDR1 SGDLS and CDR2 YYNGEE. The CDR3 is 16 amino acids. The CDR3 sequence is CASSLDSGPRTDTQYF. CDR3 DNA: TGTGCCAGCAGCCTGGATAGCGGGCCTCGGACAGATACGCAGTATTTT. Variable domain in full (rest from reference TRBV9 and TRBJ2-3): DSGVTQTPKHLITATGQRVTLRCSPRSGDLSVYWYQQSLDQGLQFLIQYYNGEERAKGNILERFSAQQFPDLHSELNLSSLELGDSALYFCASSLDSGPRTDTQYFGPGTRLTVL.

V is TRBV20-1 and J is TRBJ1-5; D is unclear. The ends were cut back, 0 bases at V and 5 bases at J, with 20 bases in the middle. The CDR3 is made up of 17 amino acids. CDR1 DFQATT and CDR2 SNEGSKA come from the germline V gene (reference sequence). The CDR3 DNA follows: TGCAGTGCTAGAGATGCCGCCAAGCACTTAGTGGATCAGCCCCAGCATTTT. Translated: CSARDAAKHLVDQPQHF.

This clonotype was observed at least ten times. This chain uses TRBV6-6 with TRBJ1-1; the D is unclear. The germline gives CDR1 MNHNY, CDR2 SVGAGI (reference sequence). V lost 2 bases and J 10 bases, leaving 11 bases between the germline ends. This CDR3 contains 12 residues. This CDR3 reads CASSYRAGRAFF. The CDR3 region has the DNA TGTGCCAGCAGTTACAGGGCCGGGCGAGCTTTCTTT.

J is TRBJ2-1 and V is TRBV20-1; either TRBD1 or TRBD2 may fit D (5 bases each). The germline CDR1 and CDR2 sequences are DFQATT and SNEGSKA (reference sequence). The V end was cut by 3 bases, the J end by 7 bases, with 16 bases between. The CDR3 has 14 amino acids. CDR3 bases: TGCAGTGCTAGGATGGGGGAGCGATTGAATGAGCAGTTCTTC. Translation gives CSARMGERLNEQFF.

The table lists this clonotype with a few counts. The chain links TRBV5-4 to TRBJ1-1; no clear D. The CDR3 runs to 16 residues. Germline V gene lookup returns CDR1 SGHNT and CDR2 YYREEE (reference sequence). Deletions cut 3 bases from V and 6 bases from J, with 21 bases between. The CDR3 nucleotides read TGTGCCAGCAGCTCGCAGTCGACACCCACTGTCGCTGAAGCTTTCTTT. It specifies CASSSQSTPTVAEAFF.

This clonotype has ten or more counts. This chain uses TRBV20-1 with TRBJ2-5, with 7 bases lining up with TRBD1. J was trimmed by 5 bases and V by 7 bases; bases with no gene match: 22. This CDR3 comprises 17 residues. The germline V gene has CDR1 DFQATT and CDR2 SNEGSKA (reference sequence). CDR3 protein: CSVFGSPGQLKLETQYF. The CDR3, as DNA: TGCAGTGTATTCGGGTCTCCGGGACAGCTGAAATTGGAGACCCAGTACTTC.

This chain joins TRBV20-1 and TRBJ2-1; perhaps TRBD2 as D (6 bases). There are 15 residues in the CDR3. The V and J ends lost 6 bases and 1 base respectively, with 16 bases between them. The germline V gene encodes CDR1 DFQATT and CDR2 SNEGSKA (reference sequence). The CDR3 nucleotides are TGCAGTGCGAGGGACTTCGGGAATTCCTACAATGAGCAGTTCTTC. This sequence encodes CSARDFGNSYNEQFF.

This clonotype was found a few times. The rearrangement links TRBV9 to TRBJ2-4; D perhaps matches TRBD2 (5 bases). The ends were cut back, 5 bases at V and 3 bases at J, with 18 bases in the middle. The germline V gene has CDR1 SGDLS and CDR2 YYNGEE. CDR3 length: 16 amino acids. The CDR3 coding sequence is TGTGCCAGCAGTTCCGGTCCGGGATTGAACAAAAACATTCAGTACTTC. This encodes CASSSGPGLNKNIQYF.